Sequencing of this T cell receptor beta chain was carried out in a study of blood T cell repertoires in COVID-19 (TCRdb year 2020). Background for the entire study: Collaborator samples came from the United States, Italy and Spain and covered acute and convalescent phases of COVID-19. The material from the prospective study consisted of cDNA or gDNA derived from T cells, B-cell-depleted T cells, or PBMCs. Subjects who had been exposed to COVID-19, were actively infected with it, or had recovered from it provided the deeply sampled blood TCRbeta repertoires that made up the dataset. The repertoires were made available in a free public database intended to serve as a resource for research on the immune response to SARS-CoV-2. The samples were drawn from the first 160 participants of the ongoing ImmuneRACE study and from 1,254 subjects provided by 6 global collaborators. The sample metadata nearly always contained a de-identified subject ID, COVID-19 status, age in years and sex. Where available, HLA class I and class II types were obtained from metadata supplied by the sample provider rather than from assay-based typing.

The germline V gene yields KGHSH for CDR1 and LQKENI for CDR2. CDR3 length: 15 amino acids, cysteine to phenylalanine. Just CDR3 DNA is preserved here, 45 bases in frame from base 1. Germline trimming amounts to 5 bases on V and 5 bases on J, with 7 as the count of junction bases outside the gene matches. TCRbeta CDR3 regions were amplified from genomic DNA by means of the immunoSEQ Assay, a bias-controlled multiplex PCR. In the authors' own workflow: Nucleated cell counts per sample were estimated from amplification of reference gene primers within the assay. To quantify the absolute abundance of each unique TCRbeta CDR3 rearrangement, sequence reads were collapsed and filtered. Productive Simpson clonality was computed per sample as the square root of Simpson's diversity index over productive rearrangements. What TCRdb holds here is the immuneACCESS table cut down to in-frame rearrangements. Part of the clones is not present; checked against another copy, under half of the missing clones reflect an unresolved V gene, and the others are unexplained. For V, J and clone size, that table is used; D and trimming come from the DNA. The sample yields 100,000 to 110,000 clones; 80% to 95% were counted once. About 1.9% of the sample comes from the top ten.

Overall study results and their limits: How much clinical and demographic metadata was included differed by source and by participant, and the metadata was provided uncurated.

Whole blood was collected in K2EDTA tubes by collaborating institutions according to the institutions' own protocols. For TCRbeta analysis, collaborators shipped samples as frozen whole blood, isolated PBMCs, or DNA extracted from either of those sample types. Regarding this clone: The target of this receptor is not known. Base-call qualities are not available, and no considerably larger clone is one nucleotide away.

This TCR was sampled from a man aged 50 to 60 with active COVID-19. Sequenced material: peripheral blood. The sequence joins TRBV18 to TRBJ2-1; 9 of the junction bases match TRBD1. In nucleotide form, the sequence is TGTGCCAGCTCAAACCGGGACAGGGCGGACAATGAGCAGTTCTTC. Translated, this gives CASSNRDRADNEQFF. The entire variable domain, with the stretches around the CDR3 drawn from the reference TRBV18 and TRBJ2-1 proteins, is NAGVMQNPRHLVRRRGQEARLRCSPMKGHSHVYWYRQLPEEGLKFMVYLQKENIIDESGMPKERFSAEFPKEGPSILRIQQVVRGDSAAYFCASSNRDRADNEQFFGPGTRLTVL.